This T cell receptor (beta chain) was sequenced during a study of blood T cell repertoires in COVID-19. Across the whole study: Researchers got acute and convalescent COVID-19 samples from the United States, Italy and Spain.

In the original analysis: Nucleated cell counts were estimated from reference gene primer amplification. Sequencing used immunoSEQ multiplex PCR; TCRdb keeps in-frame clones, though not all of them. That table furnishes V, J and clone size, whereas the DNA furnished D and trimming. The sample contains 250,000 to 350,000 clones, just over 85% of which appear only once. Input material: peripheral blood. This TCR was recovered from a woman in her 30s with active or convalescent COVID-19.

The CDR3 here is CASSPRGASYEQYF. As DNA, the CDR3 is TGTGCCAGCTCACCCCGGGGTGCCTCCTACGAGCAGTACTTC. The chain carries TRBV18 and TRBJ2-7, with D maybe TRBD2 (5 bases). Germline lookup yields CDR1 KGHSH and CDR2 LQKENI. The CDR3 extends over 14 amino acids. The V and J ends lost 3 bases and 0 bases respectively, with 9 bases between them.